Below, 16 T cell receptor beta chains from the same sample are listed, as sequenced in a study of OX40 agonist ivuxolimab in advanced cancers. Assay used: immunoSEQ multiplex PCR; TCRdb lists only in-frame clones, some missing. The sample carries about 73,000 clones, around 90% recorded once. The material was CD4+ or CD8+ T cells sorted from blood, obtained in a trial of the OX40 agonist ivuxolimab. These receptors were obtained from an adult with an advanced solid tumor such as melanoma, head and neck, liver or kidney cancer.

V gene TRBV9 combines with J gene TRBJ1-1; D is ambiguous. This CDR3 comprises 13 residues. V was clipped by 0 bases and J by 4 bases, with 7 bases between them. The germline V gene encodes CDR1 SGDLS and CDR2 YYNGEE. CDR3 in DNA: TGTGCCAGCAGCGTAGACGGGAGCACTGAAGCTTTCTTT. This sequence encodes CASSVDGSTEAFF.

The gene calls are TRBV6-1 and TRBJ2-7; 11 bases line up with TRBD1. The germline CDR1 and CDR2 sequences are MNHNS and SASEGT. Unmatched junction bases numbered 4, after V lost 6 bases and J lost 6 bases. The CDR3 contains 13 residues. The CDR3 DNA reads as TGTGCCAGCAGGGACAGGGGGCTTTTCGAGCAGTACTTC. It yields the protein CASRDRGLFEQYF.

The V call is TRBV7-8, the J call TRBJ1-1; a weak D match, TRBD1 (5 bases). Trimming took off 4 bases at V and 6 bases at J, with 18 bases between the two ends. Germline loops: CDR1 SGHVS, CDR2 FQNEAQ. The CDR3 contains 15 residues. The CDR3 sequence: CASSSLHQGGSEAFF. Here the CDR3 DNA reads TGTGCCAGCAGCTCCCTTCACCAGGGTGGGTCTGAAGCTTTCTTT.

This rearrangement joins TRBV27 to TRBJ2-1; D unclear. V was cut by 2 bases and J by 0 bases, with 11 bases left in between. Germline V CDR1 and CDR2: MNHEY, SMNVEV (reference sequence). The CDR3 spans 16 residues. The CDR3 DNA reads TGTGCCAGCAGTTTAGTCGGGTTTAGCTCCTACAATGAGCAGTTCTTC. This codes for CASSLVGFSSYNEQFF.

The rearrangement uses TRBV5-1 and TRBJ2-5, with unresolved D. Germline CDR1 and CDR2: SGHRS and YFSETQ. This CDR3 has 15 amino acids. The V end was cut by 1 base, the J end by 1 base, with 11 bases between. CDR3 loop: CASSLISPFQETQYF. The CDR3 region has the DNA TGCGCCAGCAGCTTGATCTCCCCCTTCCAAGAGACCCAGTACTTC.

This clone was recorded only once. The V gene is TRBV11-2, the J gene TRBJ1-1; 9 bases are a match to TRBD1. The CDR3 is 15 amino acids. Germline trimming cut 1 base from V and 6 bases from J; bases unmatched to any gene: 6. Per germline, CDR1 SGHAT and CDR2 FQNNGV. Here the CDR3 DNA reads TGTGCCAGCAGCTTAGCGACAGGGGGGTGGGCTGAAGCTTTCTTT. Translated, it gives CASSLATGGWAEAFF.

This chain connects TRBV11-2 to TRBJ1-2; the D is unclear. Trimming shortened V by 0 bases and J by 7 bases, and 3 bases separated the two germline ends. CDR1 and CDR2 (germline): SGHAT, FQNNGV. The CDR3 length is 11 residues. The chain's CDR3 is CASSLDFGYTF. The CDR3 DNA sequence: TGTGCCAGCAGCTTAGACTTTGGCTACACCTTC.

The chain links TRBV7-6 to TRBJ2-7; maybe TRBD1 (6 bases). Germline lookup yields CDR1 SGHVS and CDR2 FNYEAQ. Trimming removed 2 bases from V and 4 bases from J, with 18 bases in between. The CDR3 runs to 16 residues. The CDR3 sequence is CASSLTGNEGLYEQYF. The CDR3 nucleotides are TGTGCCAGCAGCTTAACAGGGAACGAAGGCCTATACGAGCAGTACTTC.

The genes are TRBV29-1 and TRBJ1-1, with D uncertain. Germline V CDR1 and CDR2: SQVTM, ANQGSEA. The germline V and J ends were trimmed by 2 bases and 1 base, with 5 bases remaining between them. The CDR3 has 12 amino acids. The CDR3 here is CSVERGNTEAFF. Written as DNA, the CDR3 is TGCAGCGTTGAAAGAGGGAACACTGAAGCTTTCTTT.

This clone was seen a handful of times. This chain joins TRBV5-4 and TRBJ1-1; no firm D call. The V end was cut by 9 bases, the J end by 6 bases, with 12 bases between. Germline V gene data show CDR1 as SGHNT and CDR2 as YYREEE (reference sequence). The CDR3 is 11 amino acids. The CDR3 is CATRVGPEAFF. DNA of the CDR3: TGTGCCACCCGAGTAGGGCCTGAAGCTTTCTTT.

The chain links TRBV7-2 to TRBJ2-5; 7 positions agree with TRBD2. This CDR3 is built from 14 residues. V shed 6 bases and J 4 bases; nucleotides not matched to a gene: 8. Germline CDR1 reads SGHTA; CDR2 reads FQGNSA. CDR3 bases: TGTGCCAGCAGAAGCGGGGCCCAGGGAGAGACCCAGTACTTC. Residues: CASRSGAQGETQYF.

J is TRBJ1-1 and V is TRBV7-9; D is unclear. This CDR3 is built from 13 residues. CDR1 SEHNR and CDR2 FQNEAQ come from the germline V gene (reference sequence). Trimming took off 1 base at V and 3 bases at J, with 6 bases between the two ends. CDR3 region: CASSLVGDTEAFF. Here the CDR3 DNA reads TGTGCCAGCAGCTTAGTGGGAGACACTGAAGCTTTCTTT.

This sequence joins TRBV4-1 and TRBJ1-2, with D possibly TRBD1 on 5 matching bases. This CDR3 is built from 15 residues. The V and J ends lost 1 base and 5 bases respectively, with 14 bases between them. Germline V CDR1 and CDR2: MGHRA, YSYEKL. DNA for the CDR3: TGCGCCAGCAGCCAAGTTGTGGGGCCGGGGTATGGCTACACCTTC. This encodes CASSQVVGPGYGYTF.

V is TRBV5-1 and J is TRBJ2-4, with TRBD2 as a possible D gene (6 bases). Looked up from germline, CDR1 is SGHRS and CDR2 is YFSETQ. Trimming removed 3 bases at V and 6 bases at J, with 13 bases between. This CDR3 has 14 amino acids. The CDR3 DNA reads as TGCGCCAGCAGCTCCCGGGACTCGGGAAACATTCAGTACTTC. It is translated as CASSSRDSGNIQYF. Filled out from reference TRBV5-1 and TRBJ2-4, the complete variable domain reads KAGVTQTPRYLIKTRGQQVTLSCSPISGHRSVSWYQQTPGQGLQFLFEYFSETQRNKGNFPGRFSGRQFSNSRSEMNVSTLELGDSALYLCASSSRDSGNIQYFGAGTRLSVL.

The rearrangement links TRBV15 to TRBJ1-1; D possibly corresponds to TRBD1 (6 bases). Trimming removed 4 bases from V and 4 bases from J, with 10 bases in between. Germline V gene data show CDR1 as LNHNV and CDR2 as YYDKDF (reference sequence). The CDR3 is 13 residues long. CDR3 coding DNA: TGTGCCACCAGCATAGGGGGGGGCACTGAAGCTTTCTTT. It specifies CATSIGGGTEAFF.

The chain joins TRBV10-1 to TRBJ2-1; possibly TRBD2 for D (6 bases). Trimming took 8 bases from V and 10 from J, leaving 21 bases between them. The germline gives CDR1 WNHNN, CDR2 SYGVQD (reference sequence). The CDR3 consists of 14 residues. The CDR3 loop reads CASPRDSSNVEQFF. The CDR3 nucleotides read TGCGCCAGCCCCCGGGACTCCTCTAATGTGGAGCAGTTCTTC.